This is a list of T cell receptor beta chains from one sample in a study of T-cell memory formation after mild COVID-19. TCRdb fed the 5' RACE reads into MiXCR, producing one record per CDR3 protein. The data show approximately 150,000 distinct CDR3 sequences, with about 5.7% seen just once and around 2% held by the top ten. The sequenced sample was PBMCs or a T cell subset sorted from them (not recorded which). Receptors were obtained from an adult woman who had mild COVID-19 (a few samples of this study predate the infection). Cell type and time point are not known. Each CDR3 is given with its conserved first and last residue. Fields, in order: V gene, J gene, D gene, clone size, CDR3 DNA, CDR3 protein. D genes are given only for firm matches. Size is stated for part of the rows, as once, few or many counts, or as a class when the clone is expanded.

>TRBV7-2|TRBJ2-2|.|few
TGTGCCAGCAGCTTTATCGACCACACCGGGGAGCTGTTTTTT
CASSFIDHTGELFF
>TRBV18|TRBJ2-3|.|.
TGTGCCAGCTCATTACTAGAAGACACAGATACGCAGTATTTT
CASSLLEDTDTQYF
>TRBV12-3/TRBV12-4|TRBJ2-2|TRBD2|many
TGTGCCAGCGGAGCGGGAGTTGGTACCGGGGAGCTGTTTTTT
CASGAGVGTGELFF
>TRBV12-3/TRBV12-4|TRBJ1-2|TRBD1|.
TGTGCCAGCAGCCTCGGGACAGCCCTCTTATCGCTGGGGGGCTACACCTTC
CASSLGTALLSLGGYTF
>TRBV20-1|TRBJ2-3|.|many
TGCAGTGCGTACGGCTCAAGCGATACGCAGTATTTT
CSAYGSSDTQYF
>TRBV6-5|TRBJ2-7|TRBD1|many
TGTGCCAGCAGTGGATTCCTCCCGGGACAGGGTTACGAGCAGTACTTC
CASSGFLPGQGYEQYF
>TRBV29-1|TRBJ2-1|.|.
TGCAGCACTCAGACACTGCAAGGTGAGCAGTTCTTC
CSTQTLQGEQFF
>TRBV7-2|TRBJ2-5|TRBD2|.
TGTGCCAGCAGTCGGGGGGGGACCGAAGAGACCCAGTACTTC
CASSRGGTEETQYF
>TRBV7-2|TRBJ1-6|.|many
TGTGCCAGCAGCCTATCTTTGGGTCCGGATTCACCCCTCCACTTT
CASSLSLGPDSPLHF
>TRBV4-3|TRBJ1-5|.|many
TGCGCCAGCAGCCAAGATCTGGGGGCCCCCAATCAGCCCCAGCATTTT
CASSQDLGAPNQPQHF
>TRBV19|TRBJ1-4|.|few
TGTGCCAGTAGTATTTGGCCAACCGAAAAACTGTTTTTT
CASSIWPTEKLFF
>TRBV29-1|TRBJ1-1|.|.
TGCAGCATTCGACAGCCGAACAGTGAAGCTTTCTTT
CSIRQPNSEAFF
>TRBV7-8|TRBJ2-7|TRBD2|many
TGTGCCAGCAGCTTAGAGGGTAGCGGGAGACCCGACTGGGAGCAGTACTTC
CASSLEGSGRPDWEQYF
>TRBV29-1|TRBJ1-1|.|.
TGCAGCGCCGACGGACAGATGAACACTGAAGCTTTCTTT
CSADGQMNTEAFF
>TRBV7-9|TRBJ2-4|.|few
TGTGCCAGCAGCTCGGCCGGGGGTTATGGCAAAAACATTCAGTACTTC
CASSSAGGYGKNIQYF
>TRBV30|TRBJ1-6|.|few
TGTGCCTGGCAGCGGGCGATTGCTAATTCACCCCTCCACTTT
CAWQRAIANSPLHF
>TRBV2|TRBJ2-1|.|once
TGTGCCAGTCAAGCCCCTGGGACGGTGAGCTCCTACAATGAGCAGTTCTTC
CASQAPGTVSSYNEQFF
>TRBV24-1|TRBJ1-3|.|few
TGTGCCACCAGTGATAAGGCCGGAAACACCATATATTTT
CATSDKAGNTIYF
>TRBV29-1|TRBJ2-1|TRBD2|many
TGCAGCGCACTAGCGAACAACAATGAGCAGTTCTTC
CSALANNNEQFF
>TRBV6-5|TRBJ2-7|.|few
TGTGCCAGCAGCCTAGGACAGTTGGCCGAGCAGTACTTC
CASSLGQLAEQYF
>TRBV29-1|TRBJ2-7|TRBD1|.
TGCAGCGTTGAGATAGACAGGGCAAACGAGCAGTACTTC
CSVEIDRANEQYF
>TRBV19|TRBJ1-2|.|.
TGTGCCAGTACCTCCACGGGGAAGGCTTCGGAGCGGGGCTACACCTTC
CASTSTGKASERGYTF
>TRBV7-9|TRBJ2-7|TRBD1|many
TGTGCCAGCAGGCCGACAGGGACCACCTACGAGCAGTACTTC
CASRPTGTTYEQYF
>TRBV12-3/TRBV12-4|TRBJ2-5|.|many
TGTGCCAGCAGTTTACGGCGGAGACAAGAGACCCAGTACTTC
CASSLRRRQETQYF
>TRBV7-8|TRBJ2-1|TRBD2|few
TGTGCCAGCAGCCAGCCCGGGACTAGCGGGGACGGCGGGCATTACAATGAGCAGTTCTTC
CASSQPGTSGDGGHYNEQFF
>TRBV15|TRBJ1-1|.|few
TGTGCCACCAGCAGATCAGGGGCGGGGAACACTGAAGCTTTCTTT
CATSRSGAGNTEAFF
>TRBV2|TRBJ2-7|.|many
TGTGCCAGCAGGCGGGACGATTACGAGCAGTACTTC
CASRRDDYEQYF
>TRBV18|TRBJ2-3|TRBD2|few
TGTGCCAGCTCACTTGGGGACTACACAGATACGCAGTATTTT
CASSLGDYTDTQYF
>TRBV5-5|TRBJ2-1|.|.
TGTGCCAGCAGTCCAATGGATAGCGGCCTGTTTAATGAGCAGTTCTTC
CASSPMDSGLFNEQFF
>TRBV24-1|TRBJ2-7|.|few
TGTGCCACCAGTGACCTTAGTAGTTGGGACTTC
CATSDLSSWDF
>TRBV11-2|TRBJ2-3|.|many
TGTGCCAGCAGCTCCGGACAGTCCACAGATACGCAGTATTTT
CASSSGQSTDTQYF
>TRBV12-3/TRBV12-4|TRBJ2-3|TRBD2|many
TGTGCCAGCAGTTTCCAGACTAGCGCAGATACGCAGTATTTT
CASSFQTSADTQYF